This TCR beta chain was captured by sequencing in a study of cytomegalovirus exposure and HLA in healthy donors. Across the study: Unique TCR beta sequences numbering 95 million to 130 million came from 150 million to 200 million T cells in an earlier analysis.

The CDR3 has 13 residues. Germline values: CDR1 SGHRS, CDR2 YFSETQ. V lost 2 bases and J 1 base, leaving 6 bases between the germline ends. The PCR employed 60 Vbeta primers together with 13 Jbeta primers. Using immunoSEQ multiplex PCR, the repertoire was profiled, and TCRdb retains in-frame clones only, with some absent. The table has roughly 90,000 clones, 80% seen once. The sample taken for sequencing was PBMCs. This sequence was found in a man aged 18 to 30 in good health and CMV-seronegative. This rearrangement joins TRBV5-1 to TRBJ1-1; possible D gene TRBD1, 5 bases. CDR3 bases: TGCGCCAGCAGCTTCGGACAGAACACTGAAGCTTTCTTT. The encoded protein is CASSFGQNTEAFF.